Listed here are 23 T cell receptor beta chains from one sample, sequenced in a study of early T cells in non-severe SARS-CoV-2 infection. TCRdb fed the 5' RACE reads into MiXCR, producing one record per CDR3 protein. The sample has 50,000 or so distinct CDR3 sequences; 13% are singletons. Sequencing was performed on whole blood. These receptors originate from an adult who was a healthcare worker with PCR-confirmed SARS-CoV-2 infection or an uninfected control (not recorded which).

This clonotype showed up many times. The CDR3 protein is CASSQARASGEAFF. In nucleotides, the CDR3 is TGTGCCAGCAGCCAAGCCCGGGCCAGCGGTGAAGCTTTCTTT. This chain joins TRBV3-1 and TRBJ1-1; no clear D. V was pared by 1 base and J by 7 bases, with 13 bases between. Looked up from germline, CDR1 is LGHDT and CDR2 is YNNKEL (reference sequence). This CDR3 contains 14 residues.

This clonotype came up a few times. J is TRBJ1-1 and V is TRBV3-1; TRBD1 aligns across 10 bases. CDR1 is LGHDT and CDR2 is YNNKEL in the germline V gene (reference sequence). The CDR3 length is 13 residues. J lost 5 bases, V lost 6 bases, and 3 bases had no gene match. CDR3 sequence: CASSDRGRTEAFF. DNA of the CDR3: TGTGCCAGCAGTGACAGGGGGCGGACTGAAGCTTTCTTT.

The genes are TRBV10-3 and TRBJ2-3; 12 positions agree with TRBD2. Germline values: CDR1 ENHRY, CDR2 SYGVKD. V lost 3 bases to trimming and J lost 0 bases; unmatched junction nucleotides: 1. The CDR3 runs 16 residues. DNA for the CDR3: TGTGCCATCAGTGAAGGACTAGCGGGAAGCACAGATACGCAGTATTTT. Its translation is CAISEGLAGSTDTQYF.

In its sample, this clonotype was seen a few times. The gene calls are TRBV7-9 and TRBJ1-4; D call uncertain. This CDR3 has 15 amino acids. CDR1 is SEHNR and CDR2 is FQNEAQ in the germline V gene (reference sequence). V was trimmed by 4 bases and J by 6 bases, leaving 15 bases between them. The CDR3 here is CASSSYGERDEKLFF. The CDR3 bases are TGTGCCAGCAGCTCCTACGGGGAGAGGGATGAAAAACTGTTTTTT. The full variable domain, in which reference TRBV7-9 and TRBJ1-4 provide the parts outside the CDR3, is DTGVSQNPRHKITKRGQNVTFRCDPISEHNRLYWYRQTLGQGPEFLTYFQNEAQLEKSRLLSDRFSAERPKGSFSTLEIQRTEQGDSAMYLCASSSYGERDEKLFFGSGTQLSVL.

There are a few counts of this clonotype. The chain is built from TRBV27 and TRBJ2-7, with 8 positions matching TRBD2. Germline V gives CDR1 MNHEY, CDR2 SMNVEV (reference sequence). V lost 5 bases, J lost 2 bases, and 8 bases stayed unmatched. The CDR3 is 15 residues long. The CDR3: CASSPSGRPTYEQYF. DNA for the CDR3: TGTGCCAGCAGTCCCAGCGGGAGACCAACCTACGAGCAGTACTTC.

This clonotype turned up a few times. The V and J genes are TRBV20-1 and TRBJ2-7; D is perhaps TRBD2 (7 bases). V lost 3 bases to trimming and J lost 4 bases, with 22 bases between them. This CDR3 is built from 16 residues. CDR1 is DFQATT, CDR2 SNEGSKA, per germline (reference sequence). The CDR3, as DNA: TGCAGTGCTAGCCCGAGGGCGGGGGCCACCCTTTACGAGCAGTACTTC. This translates into CSASPRAGATLYEQYF.

The rearrangement links TRBV6-5 to TRBJ2-7; 10 nucleotides match TRBD1. V was pared by 6 bases and J by 4 bases, with 6 bases of the junction left unmatched. CDR1 MNHEY and CDR2 SVGAGI come from the germline V gene. This CDR3 spans 14 amino acids. CDR3 protein: CASSRTGGFYEQYF. The CDR3 nucleotides are TGTGCCAGCAGCCGGACAGGGGGTTTTTACGAGCAGTACTTC.

This clonotype has at least ten counts. J is TRBJ2-7 and V is TRBV28; tentative D call: TRBD1 (6 bases). The V gene's germline CDR1 is MDHEN and CDR2 SYDVKM. The length of the CDR3 is 14 residues. Trimming took off 3 bases at V and 3 bases at J, with 12 bases between the two ends. CDR3 coding DNA: TGTGCCAGCAGTTTCCCCGGACAGAACTACGAGCAGTACTTC. Encoded protein: CASSFPGQNYEQYF.

This clonotype was found many times. The chain has TRBV7-9 and TRBJ1-2; no reliable D call. CDR1 and CDR2 (germline): SEHNR, FQNEAQ (reference sequence). V dropped 5 bases and J dropped 7 bases, with 20 bases sitting between them. This CDR3 has 15 amino acids. CDR3 coding DNA: TGTGCCAGCAGCCTGCTGGAGGGTCCCGTAGGTGGCTACACCTTC. Protein: CASSLLEGPVGGYTF.

Many counts were recorded for this clonotype. The chain couples TRBV4-1 to TRBJ1-1; TRBD1 aligns across 7 bases. The V gene's germline CDR1 is MGHRA and CDR2 YSYEKL. The CDR3 consists of 15 residues. The J segment lost 5 bases and the V segment lost 3 bases, leaving 9 bases of the junction unmatched. Here the CDR3 reads CASSQPDRDATEAFF. The CDR3 DNA is TGCGCCAGCAGCCAGCCCGACAGGGACGCTACTGAAGCTTTCTTT.

The chain has TRBV3-1 and TRBJ2-5, with 12 positions matching TRBD2. This CDR3 region has 15 residues. Germline CDR1 is LGHDT and CDR2 is YNNKEL (reference sequence). J lost 5 bases, V lost 1 base, and 2 bases had no gene match. The CDR3 loop reads CASSQGGLAGETQYF. In DNA, the CDR3 is TGTGCCAGCAGCCAAGGAGGACTAGCGGGGGAGACCCAGTACTTC.

In DNA form, the CDR3 reads TGTGCTAGTGGTTTGGCAGTAGGAGGAAGCTCCTACAATGAGCAGTTCTTC. It encodes CASGLAVGGSSYNEQFF. This chain uses TRBV12-5 with TRBJ2-1; tentatively, D is TRBD2 (5 bases). The germline V gene encodes CDR1 LGHNT and CDR2 FRNRAP. The CDR3 consists of 17 residues. Trimming removed 1 base from V and 0 bases from J, with 13 bases in between.

The J gene is TRBJ2-3, the V gene TRBV5-1, with TRBD1 as a possible D gene (5 bases). The CDR3 is made up of 14 amino acids. The germline V gene has CDR1 SGHRS and CDR2 YFSETQ. Trimming stripped 3 bases from V and 0 bases from J, with 8 bases between. This CDR3 reads CASSSQGSTDTQYF. CDR3 bases: TGCGCCAGCAGCTCCCAGGGTAGCACAGATACGCAGTATTTT. The entire variable domain, with the rest obtained from reference TRBV5-1 and TRBJ2-3, is as follows: KAGVTQTPRYLIKTRGQQVTLSCSPISGHRSVSWYQQTPGQGLQFLFEYFSETQRNKGNFPGRFSGRQFSNSRSEMNVSTLELGDSALYLCASSSQGSTDTQYFGPGTRLTVL.

This clonotype turned up a few times. This chain links TRBV7-2 with TRBJ2-6; D is unresolved. The CDR3 length is 15 residues. The V end lost 2 bases, the J end lost 2 bases, and 7 bases lay between the germline ends. CDR1 and CDR2 (germline): SGHTA, FQGNSA. Here the CDR3 reads CASSLRTAGANVLTF. In nucleotides, the CDR3 is TGTGCCAGCAGCTTACGAACCGCTGGGGCCAACGTCCTGACTTTC. Using reference TRBV7-2 and TRBJ2-6 for the parts outside the CDR3, the full variable domain is GAGVSQSPSNKVTEKGKDVELRCDPISGHTALYWYRQSLGQGLEFLIYFQGNSAPDKSGLPSDRFSAERTGGSVSTLTIQRTQQEDSAVYLCASSLRTAGANVLTFGAGSRLTVL.

The CDR3 region is CASSLRPNYEQYF. The DNA of the CDR3 is TGTGCCAGCAGTTTAAGACCGAACTACGAGCAGTACTTC. This rearrangement joins TRBV12-3 or TRBV12-4 to TRBJ2-7; D is ambiguous. Deletions cut 2 bases from V and 3 bases from J, with 8 bases between. CDR3 length: 13 amino acids.

This clonotype was recorded a few times. The chain carries TRBV30 and TRBJ1-1; no reliable D call. Germline V CDR1 and CDR2: GTSNPN, SVGIG (reference sequence). This CDR3 is built from 14 residues. V was shortened by 0 bases and J by 8 bases, with 16 bases between the two germline ends. Here the CDR3 reads CAWSVSVWIAEAFF. In DNA, the CDR3 is TGTGCCTGGAGTGTCTCGGTTTGGATAGCCGAAGCTTTCTTT.

This clonotype showed up just a few times. This CDR3 is CASSPRTASTDTQYF. The DNA for the CDR3 is TGCGCCAGCAGCCCCCGGACAGCTAGCACAGATACGCAGTATTTT. This chain connects TRBV4-1 to TRBJ2-3, with D maybe TRBD1 (6 bases). From germline, CDR1 is MGHRA and CDR2 YSYEKL. The CDR3 contains 15 residues. The V and J ends lost 4 bases and 0 bases respectively, with 11 bases between them.

This clonotype was seen a handful of times. The J gene is TRBJ2-7, the V gene TRBV5-1; TRBD2 aligns across 10 bases. CDR1 SGHRS and CDR2 YFSETQ come from the germline V gene. After removal of 4 bases from V and 0 bases from J, the junction contained 7 bases not matched to a gene. This CDR3 has 16 amino acids. CDR3 sequence reads: CASSLLAGVNSYEQYF. The CDR3 DNA reads as TGCGCCAGCAGCCTGCTAGCGGGAGTGAACTCCTACGAGCAGTACTTC.

The gene calls are TRBV7-9 and TRBJ1-1; no clear D gene. Germline CDR1 reads SEHNR; CDR2 reads FQNEAQ (reference sequence). Trimming pared 3 bases from V and 4 bases from J, leaving 6 bases between. CDR3 length equals 12 residues. CDR3 amino acids: CASSFVGTEAFF. The CDR3 nucleotides are TGTGCCAGCAGCTTCGTTGGCACTGAAGCTTTCTTT.

This clonotype appeared a few times. The CDR3 DNA reads as TGTGCCAGCAGTTTTTCGGGGGGAGCCAAAAACATTCAGTACTTC. Translation gives CASSFSGGAKNIQYF. V is TRBV12-3 or TRBV12-4 and J is TRBJ2-4, with 7 bases that match TRBD2. V trimming: 3 bases; J trimming: 0 bases; junction bases outside the gene matches: 2. The CDR3 has 15 residues.

This clonotype showed up many times. This sequence joins TRBV11-2 and TRBJ2-5, with 7 bases lining up with TRBD1. The V gene end was trimmed by 5 bases and the J gene end by 2 bases; junction bases not matched to a gene: 8. The germline gives CDR1 SGHAT, CDR2 FQNNGV. CDR3 length equals 15 residues. CDR3 bases: TGTGCCAGCAGCCGCGGACAGGTCCTACAAGAGACCCAGTACTTC. Its protein product is CASSRGQVLQETQYF.

This clonotype was seen only a few times. The CDR3 loop is CASSLETGVSYNEQFF. CDR3 coding DNA: TGTGCCAGCAGCTTAGAAACAGGGGTCTCCTACAATGAGCAGTTCTTC. The chain carries TRBV7-2 and TRBJ2-1, with 7 bases aligning to TRBD1. The CDR3 spans 16 residues. Germline CDR1 and CDR2: SGHTA and FQGNSA. Trimming took 1 base from V and 0 from J; bases not matched to a gene: 3.

This clonotype has ten or more counts. The CDR3 DNA reads as TGTGCCAGCAGTTTCCAGCGGGGAAACTACGAGCAGTACTTC. It yields the protein CASSFQRGNYEQYF. The chain links TRBV28 to TRBJ2-7; 7 positions match TRBD2. Germline lookup yields CDR1 MDHEN and CDR2 SYDVKM. This CDR3 spans 14 amino acids. J lost 3 bases, V lost 3 bases, and 5 bases had no gene match.